This T cell receptor beta chain was sequenced for a study of cytomegalovirus exposure and HLA in healthy donors. From germline, CDR1 is MNHNS and CDR2 SASEGT. V was trimmed by 4 bases and J by 7 bases, leaving 4 bases between them. The CDR3 consists of 10 residues. The protocol was immunoSEQ multiplex PCR, while the TCRdb copy is restricted to in-frame clones and leaves out a portion. The table records 150,000 to 200,000 clones, 84% of them present only once. As to this clone: The antigen is unknown.

Study findings and constraints: Rare sequences made up most TCRs, while some public TCRs were found in many donors. As confirmed in vitro, three CMV-associated chains were specific for CMV antigens.

The sample consisted of PBMCs. The chain uses TRBV6-1 and TRBJ1-2, with D unclear. The TCR sequence derives from a young woman in good health and CMV-seropositive. CDR3 sequence reads: CASSASGYTF. As DNA, the CDR3 is TGTGCCAGCAGTGCTTCTGGCTACACCTTC.